Following are 23 T cell receptor beta chains from one sample sequenced in a study of tumor-infiltrating lymphocytes in primary liver carcinoma. Scientists recovered RNA and DNA together from around 20-30 mg of unsorted bulk tissue. Using a constant-region primer together with ProtoScript II reverse transcriptase, TCR beta cDNA was made from 450 to 600 ng of total RNA. Library construction for TCR beta comprised three nested multiplex PCR rounds performed with slightly modified ARM-PCR. The study ran its first two PCR rounds for approximately 10 cycles each, using TRBV1-TRBV30 forward primers and a C-beta reverse primer. TCRdb reprocessed the multiplex PCR reads with MiXCR, giving one entry per CDR3 protein. This table holds roughly 24,000 distinct CDR3 sequences, roughly three quarters found once. The specimen sequenced was liver tumor tissue from sampling region 5. Subset in this sample: tumor region T5, tumor centre. All receptors come from a woman aged 25 to 45 with primary liver carcinoma and hepatitis B virus infection.

On this clonotype: The CDR3 does not close with the conserved phenylalanine or tryptophan, likely indicating a read error. The rearrangement links TRBV4-3 to TRBJ2-2; 13 bases are a match to TRBD2. From germline, CDR1 is LGHNA and CDR2 YSLEER. The CDR3 spans 19 residues. J was trimmed by 13 bases and V by 9 bases; bases with no gene match: 26. The CDR3 nucleotides are TGCGCCAGTAACGTACTAGCGGGAGGGCCCCGTTCGAACACCGAGGGGCTGTTTCTT. Residues: CASNVLAGGPRSNTEGLFL.

The J gene is TRBJ1-1, the V gene TRBV6-5; perhaps TRBD1 as D (5 bases). V lost 7 bases, J lost 3 bases, and 12 bases lay in between. This CDR3 comprises 13 residues. The V gene's germline CDR1 is MNHEY and CDR2 SVGAGI. CDR3: CASNEGTYTEAFF. CDR3 in DNA: TGTGCCAGCAATGAGGGGACTTACACTGAAGCTTTCTTT.

The table lists this clonotype with many counts. V gene TRBV13 combines with J gene TRBJ2-7, with 8 bases aligning to TRBD1. CDR3 length: 11 residues. Germline loops: CDR1 PRHDT, CDR2 FYEKMQ (reference sequence). The junction had 7 bases not matched to a gene; V was cut back by 5 bases and J by 13 bases. Here the CDR3 DNA reads TGTGCCAGCAGCCTCGGACAGGGTAGTTACTTC. This translates into CASSLGQGSYF.

As concerns this clonotype: Without the conserved terminal phenylalanine or tryptophan, this CDR3 likely stems from a read error. This rearrangement joins TRBV19 to TRBJ1-1; D is possibly TRBD1 (5 bases). The CDR3 contains 15 residues. V gave up 0 bases and J gave up 1 base, with 9 bases separating them. Germline assignment: CDR1 LNHDA and CDR2 SQIVND (reference sequence). The CDR3, as DNA: TGTGCCAGTAGTATAGAATGGCAGGGGAACACTGAAGCTTTCTTA. Amino acids: CASSIEWQGNTEAFL.

To note about this clonotype: Germline and junction disagree at one end, which may indicate a read error. The CDR3 sequence: CASSYSPGVGSDTVELFF. CDR3 nucleotide sequence: TGTGCCAGTAGTTACTCCCCAGGGGTCGGGAGCGACACCGTGGAGCTGTTTTTT. J is TRBJ2-2 and V is TRBV6-5; D is perhaps TRBD1 or TRBD2 (6 bases each). The CDR3 has 18 residues. Germline CDR1 MNHEY, CDR2 SVGAGI.

Note on this clonotype: Germline and junction disagree at one end, which may indicate a read error. The V gene is TRBV6-5, the J gene TRBJ2-5; 8 bases line up with TRBD1. Germline CDR1 and CDR2: MNHEY and SVGAGI. This CDR3 comprises 13 residues. The CDR3 spells CTSSTGRGLTQYF. Here the CDR3 DNA reads TGTACCAGCAGTACTGGCAGGGGGCTGACCCAGTACTTC.

This clonotype has only a few counts. CDR3 nucleotide sequence: TGTGTCAGTAGCCAGGGGGGGAATGAGCAGTTCTTC. It specifies CVSSQGGNEQFF. The chain uses TRBV5-4 and TRBJ2-1; D may correspond to TRBD1 or TRBD2 (7 bases each). This CDR3 has 12 amino acids. Germline lookup yields CDR1 SGHNT and CDR2 YYREEE (reference sequence).

About this clonotype itself: At one boundary the junction diverges from the germline segment, which might be a read error. This chain joins TRBV12-3 or TRBV12-4 and TRBJ2-5, with D possibly matching TRBD2 (6 bases). The CDR3 consists of 15 residues. The CDR3 here is CASSTYPGSTETQYF. The CDR3 nucleotides read TGTGCCAGCAGCACCTACCCCGGGAGCACAGAGACCCAGTACTTT.

To note about this clonotype: At one end, the junction sequence differs from germline, possibly due to a read error. The J gene is TRBJ1-5, the V gene TRBV6-2 or TRBV6-3; D is unresolved. This CDR3 comprises 13 residues. Germline loops: CDR1 MNHEY, CDR2 SVGEGT. CDR3: CASIYSFNQPQHF. CDR3 in DNA: TGTGCCAGCATTTACTCTTTCAACCAACCCCAGCATTTT.

For this clonotype: At one end the junction does not follow the germline gene, possibly because of a read error. The genes are TRBV4-3 and TRBJ2-2, with 7 bases lining up with TRBD2. Germline V lookup: CDR1 LGHNA, CDR2 YSLEER. The CDR3 covers 19 residues. This CDR3 reads CANSVVVGGPRSNTGELFF. CDR3 coding DNA: TGCGCCAACAGCGTAGTAGTGGGAGGGCCCCGTTCGAACACCGGGGAGCTGTTTTTT.

In regard to this clonotype: A read error is likely, as this CDR3 ends without the conserved phenylalanine or tryptophan. The DNA is left out, because the CDR3 cannot be placed on it with certainty; the CDR3 is given as TCRdb lists it. This chain links TRBV11-2 with TRBJ2-1. CDR1 SGHAT and CDR2 FQNNGV come from the germline V gene. 11 amino acids form the CDR3, both terminal residues included. The CDR3 loop reads CAISLEGEQFL.

Concerning this clonotype: Relative to the germline gene, one junction end is altered; a read error may explain this. The chain couples TRBV6-2 or TRBV6-3 to TRBJ2-1; no reliable D call. This CDR3 is 12 amino acids long. CDR1 and CDR2 (germline): MNHEY, SVGEGT. The CDR3 DNA reads TGTGCCAGCAAGGGAAGGTGCAATGACCAGTTCTTC. Protein: CASKGRCNDQFF.

Regarding this clonotype: At one end the junction does not follow the germline gene, possibly because of a read error. This chain links TRBV4-3 with TRBJ2-7; TRBD2 might be the D (5 bases). CDR1 and CDR2 (germline): LGHNA, YSLEER. This CDR3 region has 18 residues. The CDR3 DNA reads TGCGCGAGCAGCCAAGCTGTGACGGGGAGTCACATTGGCTACGAGCAGTACTTC. Translating gives CASSQAVTGSHIGYEQYF.

In regard to this clonotype: It is likely a read error, because the conserved phenylalanine at the end of the CDR3 is missing. No DNA is shown, since the ends of the CDR3 on it are uncertain; the CDR3 is the one TCRdb lists. V gene TRBV28 combines with J gene TRBJ2-7; the D call TRBD1 from the table was never checked on the DNA. Germline CDR1 is MDHEN and CDR2 is SYDVKM. From its first to its last residue, the CDR3 has 12 amino acids. The CDR3 loop is CASGRPPWEQYS.

About this clonotype itself: One end of the junction fails to match germline, which may point to a read error. This chain uses TRBV10-3 with TRBJ1-4; TRBD1 might be the D (5 bases). This CDR3 has 14 residues. Germline assignment: CDR1 ENHRY and CDR2 SYGVKD. The CDR3 protein is CAISDSGRDEKVFF. In nucleotides, the CDR3 is TGTGCCATCAGTGATTCGGGGCGGGATGAAAAAGTGTTTTTT.

This clonotype has only one observation. The gene calls are TRBV29-1 and TRBJ2-1; maybe TRBD2 (5 bases). This CDR3 contains 13 residues. Germline CDR1 and CDR2: SQVTM and ANQGSEA. Here the CDR3 DNA reads TGCATCGTAGATGGACTGGCCGTGATTGAGCAGTTCTTC. Its translation is CIVDGLAVIEQFF.

This clonotype has more than one count but fewer than ten. The missing conserved phenylalanine or tryptophan at the end of this CDR3 makes a read error likely. The rearrangement links TRBV29-1 to TRBJ2-3; D is unresolved. V gave up 5 bases and J gave up 1 base, with 7 bases separating them. Germline V gives CDR1 SQVTM, CDR2 ANQGSEA. The CDR3 loop spans 12 amino acids. CDR3 protein: CSVTPCTDTQYS. The CDR3 DNA is TGCAGCGTTACCCCCTGCACAGATACGCAGTATTCT.

There are a few counts of this clonotype. A read error may account for a junction end that differs from germline. The genes are TRBV11-2 and TRBJ2-2; D is ambiguous. The CDR3 has 16 residues. CDR1 and CDR2 from the germline V gene are SGHAT and FQNNGV. The CDR3 DNA is TGTGCCAGTAGCTTAGCTGGGTTCGCGAACACTTGGGAGCTGTTTTTT. It translates to CASSLAGFANTWELFF. Full variable domain (missing parts from reference TRBV11-2 and TRBJ2-2): EAGVAQSPRYKIIEKRQSVAFWCNPISGHATLYWYQQILGQGPKLLIQFQNNGVVDDSQLPKDRFSAERLKGVDSTLKIQPAKLEDSAVYLCASSLAGFANTWELFFGEGSRLTVL.

With respect to this clonotype: It is unclear where the CDR3 begins or ends on the DNA, so no DNA is shown, and the CDR3 is as TCRdb lists it. The chain links TRBV11-1 to TRBJ2-5; the listed D gene, TRBD1, was not tested against the DNA. The CDR3 sequence runs 14 residues, both termini included. Germline V gene sequence: CDR1 SGHAT, CDR2 FQDESV (reference sequence). CDR3 protein: CDRSWAGGTGTQYF.

Comments on this clonotype: The junction differs from germline at one of its ends, possibly a read error. J is TRBJ2-5 and V is TRBV12-3 or TRBV12-4, with D possibly matching TRBD2 (6 bases). The CDR3 sequence is 15 residues long. The DNA for the CDR3 is TGCGCCAGCAGTACCTACCCCGGGAGCGAAGATACACAGTACTTC. Its translation: CASSTYPGSEDTQYF.

As concerns this clonotype: One junction end does not reproduce the germline sequence, and a read error may be involved. The chain employs TRBV30 and TRBJ1-6, with D hard to call. The germline gives CDR1 GTSNPN, CDR2 SVGIG (reference sequence). The CDR3 loop spans 15 amino acids. The CDR3 loop is CASSVTAGSNSRLHF. CDR3 DNA: TGTGCCTCGAGTGTAACGGCCGGCAGTAATTCACGCCTCCACTTT.

The chain links TRBV4-3 to TRBJ2-1; 9 bases are shared with TRBD2. The V and J ends lost 0 bases and 8 bases, in that order; junction bases with no gene match: 8. The CDR3 has 16 residues. Germline CDR1 and CDR2: LGHNA and YSLEER. The CDR3 reads CASSQDVAGARYEQFF. CDR3 DNA: TGCGCCAGCAGCCAAGACGTAGCGGGAGCCAGATATGAGCAGTTCTTC.

In regard to this clonotype: The conserved final phenylalanine or tryptophan is absent from the CDR3, which likely points to a read error. This rearrangement joins TRBV12-3 or TRBV12-4 to TRBJ2-3; no clear D gene. The CDR3 runs 15 residues. The CDR3 region is CTTSFPPPSTDTQYL. The DNA for the CDR3 is TGTACCACCAGTTTTCCCCCTCCTAGCACAGATACGCAGTATTTA.